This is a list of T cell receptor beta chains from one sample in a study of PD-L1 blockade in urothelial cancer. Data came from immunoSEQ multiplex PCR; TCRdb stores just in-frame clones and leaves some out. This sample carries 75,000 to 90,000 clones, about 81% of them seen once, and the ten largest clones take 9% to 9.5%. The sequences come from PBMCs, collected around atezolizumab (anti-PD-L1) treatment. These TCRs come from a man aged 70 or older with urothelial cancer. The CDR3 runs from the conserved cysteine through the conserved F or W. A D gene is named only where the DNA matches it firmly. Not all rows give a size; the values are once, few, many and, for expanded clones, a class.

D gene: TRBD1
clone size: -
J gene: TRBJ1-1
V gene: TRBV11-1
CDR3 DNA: TGTGCCAGCAGCTTAGCGGCACCGGGACAGGGGATCTCCCCTGAAGCTTTCTTT
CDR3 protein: CASSLAAPGQGISPEAFF

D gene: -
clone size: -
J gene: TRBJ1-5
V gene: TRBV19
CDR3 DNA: TGTGCCAGTAGTATAACCAGGGATCAGCCCCAGCATTTT
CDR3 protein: CASSITRDQPQHF

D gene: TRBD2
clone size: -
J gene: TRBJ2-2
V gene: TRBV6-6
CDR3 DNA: TGTGCCAGCAGTTACATCGCGGGGGCGAACACCGGGGAGCTGTTTTTT
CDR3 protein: CASSYIAGANTGELFF

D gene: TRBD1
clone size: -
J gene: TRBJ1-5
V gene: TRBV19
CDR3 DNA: TGTGCCAGTAGCGCTAACACAGGGGGGTTTAGCAATCAGCCCCAGCATTTT
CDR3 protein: CASSANTGGFSNQPQHF

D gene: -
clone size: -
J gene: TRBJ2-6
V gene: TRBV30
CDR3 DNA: TGTGCCTGGAGTACGCAGGGTGCCGGGGCCAACGTCCTGACTTTC
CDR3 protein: CAWSTQGAGANVLTF

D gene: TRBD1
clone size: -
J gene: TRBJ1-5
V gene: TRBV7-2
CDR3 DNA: TGTGCCAGCAGGGGGACAGCTAGTCAGCCCCAGCATTTT
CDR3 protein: CASRGTASQPQHF

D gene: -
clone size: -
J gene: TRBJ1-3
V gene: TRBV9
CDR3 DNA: TGTGCCAGCAGCGTAGCCGGGTCTGGAAACACCATATATTTT
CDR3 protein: CASSVAGSGNTIYF

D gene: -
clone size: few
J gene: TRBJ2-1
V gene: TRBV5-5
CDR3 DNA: TGTGCCAGCAGCCTCACACCGGAGGCGGTCGGGAATGAGCAGTTCTTC
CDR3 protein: CASSLTPEAVGNEQFF

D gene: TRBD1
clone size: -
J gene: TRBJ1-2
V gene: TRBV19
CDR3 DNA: TGTGCCAGTAGTCCATCCGGGAGGACAGGGTCTAACTATGGCTACACCTTC
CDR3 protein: CASSPSGRTGSNYGYTF

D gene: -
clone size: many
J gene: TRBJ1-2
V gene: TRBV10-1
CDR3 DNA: TGCGCCAGCGCTAACAGGAACTATGGCTACACCTTC
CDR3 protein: CASANRNYGYTF

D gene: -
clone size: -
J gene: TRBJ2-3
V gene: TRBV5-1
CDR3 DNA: TGCGCCAGCAGCTTGAACGGGGGCACAGATACGCAGTATTTT
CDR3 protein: CASSLNGGTDTQYF

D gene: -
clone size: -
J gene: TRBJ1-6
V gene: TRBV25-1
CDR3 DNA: TGTGCCAGCAGGGACGCGGGGAGCTCCTATAATTCACCCCTCCACTTT
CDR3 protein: CASRDAGSSYNSPLHF

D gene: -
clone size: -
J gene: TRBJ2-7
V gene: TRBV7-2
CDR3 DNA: TGTGCCAGCAGCTTAGGGACAGTTTCCTACGAGCAGTACTTC
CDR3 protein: CASSLGTVSYEQYF

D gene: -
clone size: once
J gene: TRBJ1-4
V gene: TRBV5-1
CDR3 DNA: TGCGCCAGCAGCCAAACCGGGACACCAGCTAATGAAAAACTGTTTTTT
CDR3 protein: CASSQTGTPANEKLFF

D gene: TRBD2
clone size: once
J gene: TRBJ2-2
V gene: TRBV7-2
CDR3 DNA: TGTGCCAGCAGCTCGCTTCCGGGACTAGGACCGACCGGGGAGCTGTTTTTT
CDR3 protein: CASSSLPGLGPTGELFF

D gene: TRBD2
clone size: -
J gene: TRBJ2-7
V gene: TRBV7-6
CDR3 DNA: TGTGCCAGCAGCCCCGGGACTAGTATCTACGAGCAGTACTTC
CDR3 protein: CASSPGTSIYEQYF

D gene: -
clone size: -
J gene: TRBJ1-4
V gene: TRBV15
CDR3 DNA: TGTGCCACCAGCCGAGGGGAGGCAACTAATGAAAAACTGTTTTTT
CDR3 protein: CATSRGEATNEKLFF

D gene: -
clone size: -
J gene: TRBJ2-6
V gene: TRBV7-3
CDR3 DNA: TGTGCCAGCAGCTCGGGGTCTGGGGCCAACGTCCTGACTTTC
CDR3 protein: CASSSGSGANVLTF

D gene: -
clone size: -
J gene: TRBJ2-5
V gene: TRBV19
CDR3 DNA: TGTGCCAGTAGTAGATTTGGAGTGAGTGCGGGGCTCGAGACCCAGTACTTC
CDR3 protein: CASSRFGVSAGLETQYF

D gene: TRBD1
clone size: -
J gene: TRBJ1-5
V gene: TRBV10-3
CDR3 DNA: TGTGCCATCAGTGGGGACAGGTTGGGTCAGCCCCAGCATTTT
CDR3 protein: CAISGDRLGQPQHF

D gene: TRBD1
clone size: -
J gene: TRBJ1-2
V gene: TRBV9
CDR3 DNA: TGTGCCAGCAGCGTAGCGGCAGGGGGAAGTAACTATGGCTACACCTTC
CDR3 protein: CASSVAAGGSNYGYTF

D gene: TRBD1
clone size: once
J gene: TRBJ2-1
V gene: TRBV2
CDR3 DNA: TGTGCCAGCCGATCGGGACAGGGTTACAATGAGCAGTTCTTC
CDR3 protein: CASRSGQGYNEQFF

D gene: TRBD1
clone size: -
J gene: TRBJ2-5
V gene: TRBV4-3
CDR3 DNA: TGCGCCAGCAGCCCGGGACAGGGGGTGTCAGAGACCCAGTACTTC
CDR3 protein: CASSPGQGVSETQYF

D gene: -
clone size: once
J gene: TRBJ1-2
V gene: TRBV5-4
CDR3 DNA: TGTGCCAGCAGCTTGGTAGCCTCGTCGACGGCTGGCTACACCTTC
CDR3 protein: CASSLVASSTAGYTF

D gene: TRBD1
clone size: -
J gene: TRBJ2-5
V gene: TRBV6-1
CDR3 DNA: TGTGCCAGCAGTGAAGTCCACGGACAGGGGGTTCCGCGGGAGACCCAGTACTTC
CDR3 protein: CASSEVHGQGVPRETQYF

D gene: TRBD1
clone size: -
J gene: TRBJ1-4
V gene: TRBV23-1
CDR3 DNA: TGCGCCAGCAGTCAAAGCCAGGGGGCTAGAGAAAAACTGTTTTTT
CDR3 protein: CASSQSQGAREKLFF

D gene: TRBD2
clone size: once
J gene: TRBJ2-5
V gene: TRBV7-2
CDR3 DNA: TGTGCCAGCAGCTTAGCGTTAGCGGGAGTTTGGGTAGAGACCCAGTACTTC
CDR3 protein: CASSLALAGVWVETQYF

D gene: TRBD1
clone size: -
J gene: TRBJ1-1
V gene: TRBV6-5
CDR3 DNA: TGTGCCAGCAGTTACTCTCCGGGACAGAAGAACACTGAAGCTTTCTTT
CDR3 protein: CASSYSPGQKNTEAFF

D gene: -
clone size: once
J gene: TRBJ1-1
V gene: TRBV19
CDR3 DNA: TGTGCCAGTAGTATCTCCGGGACAAGGCTTGTTATGGCTGAAGCTTTCTTT
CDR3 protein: CASSISGTRLVMAEAFF

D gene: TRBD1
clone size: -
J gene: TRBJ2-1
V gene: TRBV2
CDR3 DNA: TGTGCCAGCAGTAAGGACAGGGGGCATGGTGAGCAGTTCTTC
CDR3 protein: CASSKDRGHGEQFF

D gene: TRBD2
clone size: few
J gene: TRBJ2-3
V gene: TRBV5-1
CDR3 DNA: TGCGCCAGCAGCTTGAGCGGGGACTCCACAGATACGCAGTATTTT
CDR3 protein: CASSLSGDSTDTQYF

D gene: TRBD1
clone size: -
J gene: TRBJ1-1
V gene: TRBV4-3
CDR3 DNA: TGCGCCAGCAGCCGCGGACAGGGTGCCTCTAACACTGAAGCTTTCTTT
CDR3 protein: CASSRGQGASNTEAFF

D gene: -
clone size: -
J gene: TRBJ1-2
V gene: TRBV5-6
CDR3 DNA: TGTGCCAGCAGCTTTGACAGCCGGAATCTTTATGGCTACACCTTC
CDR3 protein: CASSFDSRNLYGYTF

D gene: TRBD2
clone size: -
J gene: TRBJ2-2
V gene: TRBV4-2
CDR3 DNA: TGTGCCAGCAGCCATCTAGCGGGAGAGTTCGCCGGGGAGCTGTTTTTT
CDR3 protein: CASSHLAGEFAGELFF

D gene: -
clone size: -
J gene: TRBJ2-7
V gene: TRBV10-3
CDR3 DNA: TGTGCCATATCAGGGGGGTCCTACGAGCAGTACTTC
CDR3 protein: CAISGGSYEQYF

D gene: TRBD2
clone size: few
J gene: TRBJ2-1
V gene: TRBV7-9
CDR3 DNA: TGTGCCAGCAGTAGCGGGGGGAACAATGAGCAGTTCTTC
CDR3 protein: CASSSGGNNEQFF

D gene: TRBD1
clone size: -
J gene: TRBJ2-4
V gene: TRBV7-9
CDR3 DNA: TGTGCCAGCAGTCGGGACAGGGGGAAAAACATTCAGTACTTC
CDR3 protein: CASSRDRGKNIQYF

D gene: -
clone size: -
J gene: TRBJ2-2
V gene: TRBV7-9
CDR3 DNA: TGTGCCAGCAGGCCACAGCGGGCCGGGGAGCTGTTTTTT
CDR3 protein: CASRPQRAGELFF

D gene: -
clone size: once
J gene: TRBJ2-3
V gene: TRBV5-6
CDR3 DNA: TGTGCCAGCAGCTCAGGGAGGTCTAGCACAGATACGCAGTATTTT
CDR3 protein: CASSSGRSSTDTQYF